The 30 T cell receptor beta chains below all came from one sample that was sequenced in a study of blood T cell repertoires in COVID-19. Some clones are missing from TCRdb's copy, which holds only in-frame ones; the method was immunoSEQ multiplex PCR. The sample yields 4,500 to 6,000 clones, approximately 71% seen once. Material for sequencing was peripheral blood. The receptors stem from a human donor in a cohort sampled during active COVID-19.

This clone was seen once. The CDR3 bases are TGCGCCAGCAGCCAAGATCGGTTGGATACGCAGTATTTT. Its protein product is CASSQDRLDTQYF. The chain employs TRBV4-3 and TRBJ2-3; D not certain. Trimming took off 0 bases at V and 6 bases at J, with 7 bases between the two ends. The CDR3 consists of 13 residues. Germline V gives CDR1 LGHNA, CDR2 YSLEER.

The genes are TRBV5-4 and TRBJ1-3; the match to TRBD1 covers 10 bases. The CDR3 contains 18 residues. With 4 bases clipped from V and 3 bases from J, the junction kept 13 bases outside the gene matches. CDR1 SGHNT and CDR2 YYREEE come from the germline V gene (reference sequence). CDR3 amino acids: CASSRGAPGQGIGNTIYF. CDR3 bases: TGTGCCAGCAGCCGTGGGGCTCCGGGACAGGGGATTGGAAACACCATATATTTT.

V and J are TRBV3-1 (or the pseudogene TRBV3-2) and TRBJ1-1; D ambiguous. The CDR3 runs 14 residues. Trimming left V 4 bases short and J 4 bases short, with 13 bases between. CDR1 and CDR2 from the germline V gene are LGHDT and YNNKEL (reference sequence). The CDR3 DNA sequence: TGTGCCAGCAGCCCCTCGAGTCCCCGCACTGAAGCTTTCTTT. Translating it yields CASSPSSPRTEAFF.

CDR3 nucleotide sequence: TGTGCCAGCAGTGATTACAGGGGCCGGGAGCAGCCCCAGCATTTT. Protein product: CASSDYRGREQPQHF. The V and J genes are TRBV6-1 and TRBJ1-5; TRBD1 matches at 7 bases. The J segment lost 7 bases and the V segment lost 3 bases, leaving 9 bases of the junction unmatched. The V gene's germline CDR1 is MNHNS and CDR2 SASEGT. The CDR3 totals 15 residues.

The V gene is TRBV7-8, the J gene TRBJ2-3; 9 bases match TRBD2. The CDR3 is 16 residues long. Trimming took 1 base from V and 2 from J; bases not matched to a gene: 4. From germline, CDR1 is SGHVS and CDR2 FQNEAQ. CDR3 bases: TGTGCCAGCAGCTTAGGTAGCGGGGGAACCACAGATACGCAGTATTTT. It translates to CASSLGSGGTTDTQYF.

The chain links TRBV19 to TRBJ1-2, with 7 positions matching TRBD1. The ends lost 7 bases at V and 7 bases at J; junction bases unmatched: 15. The germline CDR1 and CDR2 sequences are LNHDA and SQIVND (reference sequence). The CDR3 extends over 15 amino acids. The CDR3 DNA sequence: TGTGCCAGTAATTCAGGAGACTACAGGGGAGGTGGCTACACCTTC. The encoded protein is CASNSGDYRGGGYTF.

The chain couples TRBV9 to TRBJ2-2, with TRBD1 identical over 7 bases. The CDR3 extends over 15 amino acids. After removal of 3 bases from V and 6 bases from J, the junction contained 8 bases not matched to a gene. Germline V gene sequence: CDR1 SGDLS, CDR2 YYNGEE. CDR3 nucleotides: TGTGCCAGCAGCGCCAACTTACAGGGGCCCGGGGAGCTGTTTTTT. It codes for CASSANLQGPGELFF.

The V gene is TRBV5-5, the J gene TRBJ2-2, with a tentative D call TRBD2 (7 bases). Germline CDR1 reads SGHKS; CDR2 reads YYEKEE (reference sequence). Trimming pared 3 bases from V and 4 bases from J, leaving 16 bases between. CDR3 size: 16 residues. CDR3 residues: CASSYVGGGSTGELFF. The DNA for the CDR3 is TGTGCCAGCAGCTATGTCGGGGGCGGGAGCACCGGGGAGCTGTTTTTT.

This clone was seen just once. The chain couples TRBV11-2 to TRBJ1-6; D gene ambiguous. CDR1 is SGHAT and CDR2 is FQNNGV in the germline V gene. This CDR3 is 15 amino acids long. Trimming removed 1 base at V and 5 bases at J, with 9 bases between. The CDR3, as DNA: TGTGCCAGCAGCTTAGTAGGCAGGAATAATTCACCCCTCCACTTT. This gives the protein CASSLVGRNNSPLHF.

The chain uses TRBV5-8 and TRBJ1-2; maybe TRBD1 (5 bases). Trimming cost V 7 bases and J 1 base, with 17 bases left between them. This CDR3 region has 15 residues. Per the germline V gene, CDR1 is SGHTS and CDR2 is YDEGEE. DNA for the CDR3: TGTGCCAGCGGATGGGGAGGGGCATATAACTATGGCTACACCTTC. Translated, it gives CASGWGGAYNYGYTF.

For the CDR3, the DNA is TGCAGCGCTCGGGGACTCGGCCGAGGAAACACCATATATTTT. It codes for CSARGLGRGNTIYF. This chain connects TRBV29-1 to TRBJ1-3, with D tentatively TRBD1 (5 bases). Trimming took 7 bases from V and 4 from J, leaving 17 bases between them. CDR3 length equals 14 residues. The germline gives CDR1 SQVTM, CDR2 ANQGSEA.

The chain combines TRBV30 with TRBJ1-2; 9 bases match TRBD1. Unmatched junction bases numbered 5, after V lost 2 bases and J lost 4 bases. The CDR3 spans 14 residues. Germline CDR1 GTSNPN, CDR2 SVGIG (reference sequence). The CDR3 spells CAWSTQGAPYGYTF. The CDR3, as DNA: TGTGCCTGGAGTACACAGGGGGCTCCCTATGGCTACACCTTC.

This clone has more than one count but fewer than ten. This sequence joins TRBV30 and TRBJ1-6; possible D gene TRBD1, 6 bases. Germline CDR1 GTSNPN, CDR2 SVGIG (reference sequence). CDR3 length: 17 amino acids. Trimming pared 4 bases from V and 2 bases from J, leaving 18 bases between. CDR3 region: CAWMGRGWRPYNSPLHF. As DNA, the CDR3 is TGTGCCTGGATGGGCAGGGGCTGGCGCCCCTATAATTCACCCCTCCACTTT.

The chain is built from TRBV7-9 and TRBJ1-1; D unresolved. CDR1 and CDR2 (germline): SEHNR, FQNEAQ (reference sequence). The CDR3 spans 14 residues. The V end lost 5 bases, the J end lost 1 base, and 11 bases lay between the germline ends. DNA of the CDR3: TGTGCCAGCAGCCCAGCGGGGTCGAACACTGAAGCTTTCTTT. Residues: CASSPAGSNTEAFF.

The chain couples TRBV27 to TRBJ1-2; TRBD1 agrees at 8 bases. Germline V gene data show CDR1 as MNHEY and CDR2 as SMNVEV (reference sequence). This CDR3 comprises 14 residues. Losses at the gene ends were 3 bases for V and 4 bases for J; bases not matched to a gene: 4. The CDR3 bases are TGTGCCAGCAGTTTGACAGGGGTCCTCTATGGCTACACCTTC. Protein: CASSLTGVLYGYTF.

This clone came up a few times. The V call is TRBV7-9, the J call TRBJ2-1; no reliable D call. This CDR3 is built from 14 residues. Germline CDR1 is SEHNR and CDR2 is FQNEAQ (reference sequence). The V gene lost 1 base and the J gene lost 2 bases, with 6 bases spanning the gap. Here the CDR3 reads CASSLGQTYNEQFF. CDR3 coding DNA: TGTGCCAGCAGCTTAGGCCAGACCTACAATGAGCAGTTCTTC.

J is TRBJ2-7 and V is TRBV5-1, with D possibly matching TRBD2 (6 bases). Germline CDR1 SGHRS, CDR2 YFSETQ. Trimming pared 0 bases from V and 4 bases from J, leaving 14 bases between. The CDR3 runs to 15 residues. DNA of the CDR3: TGCGCCAGCAGCTTGGGGGGGAGGATGCGGTACGAGCAGTACTTC. It is translated as CASSLGGRMRYEQYF.

The chain carries TRBV2 and TRBJ1-4, with D perhaps matching TRBD1 (5 bases). The germline CDR1 and CDR2 sequences are SNHLY and FYNNEI. The CDR3 spans 15 residues. V dropped 5 bases and J dropped 7 bases, with 17 bases sitting between them. The CDR3 DNA reads TGTGCCAGCAGTTGGGCAGGGTCCCCGGGTGAAAAACTGTTTTTT. It translates to CASSWAGSPGEKLFF.

The V gene is TRBV4-1, the J gene TRBJ2-7; TRBD2 might be the D (6 bases). V gave up 0 bases and J gave up 2 bases, with 17 bases separating them. Per the germline V gene, CDR1 is MGHRA and CDR2 is YSYEKL. This CDR3 is 17 amino acids long. The CDR3 sequence: CASSQEPPGGETYEQYF. DNA for the CDR3: TGCGCCAGCAGCCAAGAACCCCCCGGCGGGGAGACCTACGAGCAGTACTTC.

This clone was found a few times. The CDR3: CASSQLAGTDTQYF. CDR3 coding DNA: TGTGCCAGCAGTCAACTAGCGGGCACAGATACGCAGTATTTT. The chain joins TRBV6-5 to TRBJ2-3, with TRBD2 matching over 8 bases. Germline CDR1 reads MNHEY; CDR2 reads SVGAGI. The CDR3 has 14 residues. J gave up 1 base and V 5 bases, and 2 bases lay outside the gene matches.

This clone was seen once. The chain links TRBV6-5 to TRBJ2-5; 8 bases agree with TRBD2. After removal of 2 bases from V and 1 base from J, the junction contained 3 bases not matched to a gene. Germline V gene lookup returns CDR1 MNHEY and CDR2 SVGAGI. This CDR3 has 15 residues. This chain's CDR3 is CASSYAGTSQETQYF. As DNA, the CDR3 is TGTGCCAGCAGTTACGCAGGGACTAGCCAAGAGACCCAGTACTTC.

The genes are TRBV10-3 and TRBJ2-3; D possibly corresponds to TRBD1 (7 bases). Looked up from germline, CDR1 is ENHRY and CDR2 is SYGVKD. V was cut by 8 bases and J by 2 bases, with 14 bases left in between. The CDR3 has 14 residues. CDR3 region: CAISRGAHTDTQYF. In nucleotides, the CDR3 is TGTGCCATCTCCAGGGGGGCACACACAGATACGCAGTATTTT.

The rearrangement uses TRBV18 and TRBJ2-7, with D maybe TRBD2 (6 bases). V gave up 4 bases and J gave up 3 bases, with 13 bases separating them. Germline-derived CDR1 and CDR2 are KGHSH and LQKENI. The CDR3 loop spans 14 amino acids. CDR3 sequence (DNA): TGTGCCAGCTCACTGGACCTGGGGGGCTACGAGCAGTACTTC. Translating gives CASSLDLGGYEQYF.

V usage is TRBV27 and J usage is TRBJ1-2; possible D gene TRBD1, 6 bases. The germline gives CDR1 MNHEY, CDR2 SMNVEV (reference sequence). Trimming left V 5 bases short and J 5 bases short, with 18 bases between. The CDR3 length is 15 residues. The CDR3 bases are TGTGCCAGCAGTCGAGACGGCAAAGGGGGATATGGCTACACCTTC. This translates into CASSRDGKGGYGYTF.

The chain combines TRBV6-6 with TRBJ1-2; 8 nucleotides match TRBD1. The trim removed 0 bases at V and 6 bases at J, leaving 3 bases unmatched. Germline V gene data show CDR1 as MNHNY and CDR2 as SVGAGI (reference sequence). CDR3 size: 14 residues. The CDR3 DNA reads as TGTGCCAGCAGTTACTCGACGGACAGGGATGGCTACACCTTC. It codes for CASSYSTDRDGYTF.

The V and J genes are TRBV2 and TRBJ2-5; the match to TRBD2 covers 11 bases. This CDR3 has 15 amino acids. In germline, CDR1 is SNHLY, CDR2 FYNNEI. V shed 1 base, J shed 2 bases, and the junction held 0 bases outside the gene matches. The CDR3 nucleotides read TGTGCCAGCAGTGAAGGACTAGCGGGGCAAGAGACCCAGTACTTC. The encoded protein is CASSEGLAGQETQYF.

The gene calls are TRBV7-2 and TRBJ1-6, with D possibly being TRBD1 (6 bases). The CDR3 loop spans 14 amino acids. From germline, CDR1 is SGHTA and CDR2 FQGNSA. The ends were cut back, 3 bases at V and 4 bases at J, with 7 bases in the middle. CDR3: CASSFRGYNSPLHF. For the CDR3, the DNA is TGTGCCAGCAGCTTCAGGGGTTATAATTCACCCCTCCACTTT.

For the CDR3, the DNA is TGTGCCAGCTCACGGGGACAGGGGCGGGGCACTGAAGCTTTCTTT. It codes for CASSRGQGRGTEAFF. This chain joins TRBV18 and TRBJ1-1; TRBD1 agrees at 10 bases. CDR3 length equals 15 residues. Germline CDR1 KGHSH, CDR2 LQKENI. V trimming: 4 bases; J trimming: 4 bases; junction bases outside the gene matches: 6.

This clone occurred once. This chain joins TRBV7-9 and TRBJ1-5; no reliable D call. This CDR3 region has 15 residues. Germline V gene data show CDR1 as SEHNR and CDR2 as FQNEAQ (reference sequence). The germline V and J ends were trimmed by 1 base and 0 bases, with 7 bases remaining between them. In DNA form, the CDR3 reads TGTGCCAGCAGCTTAGGCGGGTATAGCAATCAGCCCCAGCATTTT. Its protein product is CASSLGGYSNQPQHF.

The V gene is TRBV4-3, the J gene TRBJ2-3; TRBD2 aligns across 8 bases. CDR3 length: 17 amino acids. Germline lookup yields CDR1 LGHNA and CDR2 YSLEER. V was pared by 4 bases and J by 0 bases, with 9 bases of the junction left unmatched. In DNA, the CDR3 is TGCGCCAGCAGCCCTACCCCAGCGGGGGCAAGCACAGATACGCAGTATTTT. It encodes CASSPTPAGASTDTQYF.